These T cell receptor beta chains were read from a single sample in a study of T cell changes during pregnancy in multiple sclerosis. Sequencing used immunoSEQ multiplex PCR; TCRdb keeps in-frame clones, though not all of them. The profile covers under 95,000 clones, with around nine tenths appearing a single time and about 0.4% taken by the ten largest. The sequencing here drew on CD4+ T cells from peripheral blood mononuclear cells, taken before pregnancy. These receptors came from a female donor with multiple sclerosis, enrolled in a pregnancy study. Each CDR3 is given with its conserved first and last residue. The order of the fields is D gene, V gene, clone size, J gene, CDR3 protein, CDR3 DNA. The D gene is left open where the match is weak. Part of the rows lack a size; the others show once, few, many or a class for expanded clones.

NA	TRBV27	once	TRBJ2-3	CASSTRLVTSTDTQYF	TGTGCCAGCAGTACCCGACTAGTGACAAGCACAGATACGCAGTATTTT
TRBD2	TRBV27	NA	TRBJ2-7	CASSYDPGLAGVGRAFEQYF	TGTGCCAGCAGCTACGATCCGGGACTAGCGGGGGTCGGGCGGGCTTTCGAGCAGTACTTC
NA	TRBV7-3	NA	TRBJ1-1	CASSQQQNTEAFF	TGTGCCAGCAGCCAACAACAGAACACTGAAGCTTTCTTT
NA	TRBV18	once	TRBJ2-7	CASSPPGGGEQYF	TGTGCCAGCTCACCACCGGGAGGGGGCGAGCAGTACTTC
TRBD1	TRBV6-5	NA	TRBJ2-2	CASSYSTGMAAGELFF	TGTGCCAGCAGTTACTCGACAGGGATGGCCGCCGGGGAGCTGTTTTTT
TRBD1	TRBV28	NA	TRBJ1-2	CASSRDRGAYGYTF	TGTGCCAGCAGTAGGGACAGGGGTGCTTATGGCTACACCTTC
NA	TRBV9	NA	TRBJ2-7	CASRRLISYEQYF	TGTGCCAGCAGGCGGCTGATCTCCTACGAGCAGTACTTC
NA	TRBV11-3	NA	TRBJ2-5	CASGGKREETQYF	TGTGCCAGCGGGGGGAAGCGGGAAGAGACCCAGTACTTC
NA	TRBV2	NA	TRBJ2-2	CASSDSRGNTGELFF	TGTGCCAGCAGTGATTCTAGGGGAAACACCGGGGAGCTGTTTTTT
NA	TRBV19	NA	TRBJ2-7	CASSLAGLTSYEQYF	TGTGCCAGTAGTTTGGCAGGGTTGACTTCCTACGAGCAGTACTTC
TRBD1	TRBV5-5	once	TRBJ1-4	CASSPGQGFEKLFF	TGTGCCAGCAGCCCGGGACAGGGATTTGAAAAACTGTTTTTT
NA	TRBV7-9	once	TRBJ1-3	CASSLVGRPTSGNTIYF	TGTGCCAGCAGCTTAGTGGGCAGACCTACCTCTGGAAACACCATATATTTT
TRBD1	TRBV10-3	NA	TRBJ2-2	CATAGGSGELFF	TGTGCCACCGCAGGGGGCTCCGGGGAGCTGTTTTTT